The 6 T cell receptor beta chains below were found in one sample sequenced in a study of T cells after somatic rescue of genetic block. The protocol was immunoSEQ multiplex PCR, while the TCRdb copy is restricted to in-frame clones and leaves out a portion. The sample consists of 9,500 to 10,000 clones, 74% of them appearing once. Source material: peripheral blood mononuclear cells (PBMCs). These receptors all stem from a boy under 18.

The chain recombines TRBV9 with TRBJ2-2; TRBD2 matches 13 bases. With V trimmed by 4 bases and J by 5 bases, 5 bases remained unmatched. The CDR3 covers 16 residues. CDR1 SGDLS and CDR2 YYNGEE come from the germline V gene. CDR3 bases: TGTGCCAGCAGCCCATGGACTAGCGGGGGTACCGGGGAGCTGTTTTTT. This gives the protein CASSPWTSGGTGELFF.

The rearrangement uses TRBV7-9 and TRBJ1-2; D ambiguous. Germline values: CDR1 SEHNR, CDR2 FQNEAQ (reference sequence). V lost 5 bases to trimming and J lost 6 bases, with 22 bases between them. CDR3 length: 16 amino acids. DNA for the CDR3: TGTGCCAGCAGCAAATATTTCTCCGAGACCTCTAATGGCTACACCTTC. It encodes CASSKYFSETSNGYTF.

CDR3 DNA sequence: TGTGCCTGGAGTGCGGGGAGTTTAGGAAAACTGTTTTTT. This codes for CAWSAGSLGKLFF. This chain joins TRBV30 and TRBJ1-4; D gene uncertain. V was clipped by 1 base and J by 10 bases, with 13 bases between them. Germline V gives CDR1 GTSNPN, CDR2 SVGIG (reference sequence). The CDR3 sequence is 13 residues long.

CDR3 DNA: TGTGCCAGCAGCTCTTCCGGGGGGACATCGGGCTCCTACGAGCAGTACTTC. Its translation: CASSSSGGTSGSYEQYF. The chain uses TRBV7-9 and TRBJ2-7; D might be TRBD2 (7 bases). This CDR3 has 17 amino acids. Germline-derived CDR1 and CDR2 are SEHNR and FQNEAQ (reference sequence). Trimming removed 4 bases at V and 0 bases at J, with 19 bases between.

This chain connects TRBV7-9 to TRBJ2-3; a possible D gene is TRBD1 (6 bases). Trimming cost V 7 bases and J 4 bases, with 18 bases left between them. Germline V CDR1 and CDR2: SEHNR, FQNEAQ (reference sequence). The length of the CDR3 is 15 residues. The CDR3 reads CASNLGGRGADTQYF. CDR3 nucleotide sequence: TGTGCCAGCAACCTAGGTGGCAGGGGCGCAGATACGCAGTATTTT. Supplemented by reference TRBV7-9 and TRBJ2-3, the full variable domain reads DTGVSQNPRHKITKRGQNVTFRCDPISEHNRLYWYRQTLGQGPEFLTYFQNEAQLEKSRLLSDRFSAERPKGSFSTLEIQRTEQGDSAMYLCASNLGGRGADTQYFGPGTRLTVL.

This clone is categorized as medium-sized. The chain links TRBV6-6 to TRBJ1-1; no clear D gene. The CDR3 has 13 residues. Germline V gene sequence: CDR1 MNHNY, CDR2 SVGAGI (reference sequence). The V end was cut by 7 bases, the J end by 0 bases, with 9 bases between. Here the CDR3 DNA reads TGTGCCAGCACGGACGGGATGAACACTGAAGCTTTCTTT. Protein sequence: CASTDGMNTEAFF.